The 12 T cell receptor beta chains below come from one sample, sequenced in a study of Ad26.COV2.S vaccination and SARS-CoV-2 variants. Treatment of the sample: around 19 received Ad26.COV2.S at low or high dose, single or two shots; about 5 received placebo; per-sample allocation not given. Samples came from day 63 after the first vaccine or placebo injection. Libraries were prepared by immunoSEQ multiplex PCR; TCRdb keeps only in-frame clonotypes and omits some of them. This sample has fewer than 400,000 clones; roughly 90% occur once, and the top ten carry approximately 5.8%. The material sequenced was peripheral blood, taken in a trial of Ad26.COV2.S vaccine versus placebo. The source of these receptors is a person between 18 and 65 years old who received the Ad26.COV2.S COVID-19 vaccine or a placebo.

This clone appeared once. The rearrangement joins TRBV4-2 to TRBJ2-3; no clear D gene. Per germline, CDR1 LGHNA and CDR2 YNFKEQ. The CDR3 has 14 residues. Trimming removed 4 bases at V and 2 bases at J, with 10 bases between. The CDR3 bases are TGTGCCAGCAGCCCAGACTCGTACACAGATACGCAGTATTTT. As protein: CASSPDSYTDTQYF.

This clone was seen only a few times. J is TRBJ1-4 and V is TRBV5-8; no firm D call. The CDR3 runs to 14 residues. Trimming removed 2 bases at V and 7 bases at J, with 12 bases between. Germline values: CDR1 SGHTS, CDR2 YDEGEE. As DNA, the CDR3 is TGTGCCAGCAGCTTCGGGCTAGGGAGTGAAAAACTGTTTTTT. This translates into CASSFGLGSEKLFF.

The CDR3 region has the DNA TGTGCCAGCAGCCCCGCAAGGGGAGGGGTCACTGAAGCTTTCTTT. Translating it yields CASSPARGGVTEAFF. The rearrangement joins TRBV7-6 to TRBJ1-1; D might be TRBD1 (5 bases). V lost 5 bases and J lost 4, with 17 bases in between. Germline lookup yields CDR1 SGHVS and CDR2 FNYEAQ. This CDR3 comprises 15 residues.

J is TRBJ2-3 and V is TRBV27; D may be TRBD2 (6 bases). The CDR3 runs to 14 residues. V dropped 4 bases and J dropped 5 bases, with 13 bases sitting between them. Germline values: CDR1 MNHEY, CDR2 SMNVEV (reference sequence). This chain's CDR3 is CASSSTGGVDTQYF. The DNA for the CDR3 is TGTGCCAGCAGTTCGACTGGAGGGGTAGATACGCAGTATTTT.

The chain joins TRBV5-1 to TRBJ1-2, with D possibly TRBD1 on 6 matching bases. Germline CDR1 reads SGHRS; CDR2 reads YFSETQ. This CDR3 is 16 amino acids long. The V end lost 4 bases, the J end lost 3 bases, and 19 bases lay between the germline ends. CDR3 protein: CASSPEGGFNYYGYTF. The DNA for the CDR3 is TGCGCCAGCAGCCCCGAGGGGGGGTTTAATTACTATGGCTACACCTTC.

The rearrangement joins TRBV7-2 to TRBJ1-2; no clear D. CDR1 and CDR2 from the germline V gene are SGHTA and FQGNSA. The length of the CDR3 is 14 residues. V was cut by 3 bases and J by 3 bases, with 11 bases left in between. Here the CDR3 DNA reads TGTGCCAGCAGCTTGGGTGCAGGAGACTATGGCTACACCTTC. This gives the protein CASSLGAGDYGYTF.

The chain recombines TRBV7-9 with TRBJ2-2; 14 bases line up with TRBD2. Germline CDR1 is SEHNR and CDR2 is FQNEAQ (reference sequence). The V and J ends lost 6 bases and 6 bases, in that order; junction bases with no gene match: 15. This CDR3 comprises 19 residues. CDR3 in DNA: TGTGCCAGCAGTTACGGACTAGCGGGAGGACCTAAATTGTCCGGGGAGCTGTTTTTT. This translates into CASSYGLAGGPKLSGELFF.

The V and J genes are TRBV9 and TRBJ1-2; D uncertain. The germline V gene encodes CDR1 SGDLS and CDR2 YYNGEE. The CDR3 sequence is 20 residues long. V dropped 0 bases and J dropped 2 bases, with 26 bases sitting between them. The CDR3 nucleotides read TGTGCCAGCAGCGTAGCTTCTTTCGAAATAGAAAGTACCGGGAACTATGGCTACACCTTC. Translating it yields CASSVASFEIESTGNYGYTF.

The rearrangement joins TRBV4-2 to TRBJ1-1; 9 bases are shared with TRBD1. This CDR3 is built from 15 residues. V dropped 1 base and J dropped 1; count of bases not matched to a gene: 1. Germline V gene sequence: CDR1 LGHNA, CDR2 YNFKEQ. CDR3 sequence reads: CASSQGQGGNTEAFF. Here the CDR3 DNA reads TGTGCCAGCAGCCAAGGACAGGGGGGGAACACTGAAGCTTTCTTT.

The J gene is TRBJ1-6, the V gene TRBV21-1. TRBV21-1 is a pseudogene locus. CDR3 length equals 16 residues. The CDR3 loop is CASSPLIGGHNSPLHF. The DNA of the CDR3 is TGTGCCAGCAGTCCCCTAATTGGAGGACATAATTCACCCCTCCACTTT.

The chain couples TRBV15 to TRBJ2-5; TRBD2 aligns across 13 bases. The J segment lost 2 bases and the V segment lost 4 bases, leaving 19 bases of the junction unmatched. Germline V lookup: CDR1 LNHNV, CDR2 YYDKDF (reference sequence). The CDR3 extends over 21 amino acids. The CDR3 loop reads CATSIPGLAGPVAHVQETQYF. CDR3 DNA: TGTGCCACCAGCATTCCGGGACTAGCGGGACCCGTCGCCCATGTACAAGAGACCCAGTACTTC. The full variable domain, with the rest looked up from reference TRBV15 and TRBJ2-5, is DAMVIQNPRYQVTQFGKPVTLSCSQTLNHNVMYWYQQKSSQAPKLLFHYYDKDFNNEADTPDNFQSRRPNTSFCFLDIRSPGLGDTAMYLCATSIPGLAGPVAHVQETQYFGPGTRLLVL.

The rearrangement joins TRBV11-2 to TRBJ2-4; 12 nucleotides line up with TRBD2. The trim removed 5 bases at V and 7 bases at J, leaving 15 bases unmatched. Germline lookup yields CDR1 SGHAT and CDR2 FQNNGV. CDR3 size: 18 residues. The CDR3, as DNA: TGTGCCAGCAGCCCCAAGATTGCTAGCGGGGGGGTATGGAACATTCAGTACTTC. Translated, it gives CASSPKIASGGVWNIQYF.